The 5 T cell receptor beta chains listed next were all sequenced from one sample in a study of B cell selection in AIRE deficiency. Regulatory T cells were sorted as CD4+CD25hiCD127low/negative. Profiled with immunoSEQ multiplex PCR; TCRdb holds only in-frame clones, not every one. Among around 5,300 clones listed, approximately 87% were seen once. The sequencing sample was made of Tregs sorted from PBMCs. These receptors all come from a human donor with AIRE deficiency.

The chain has TRBV6-4 and TRBJ2-1, with a possible D match to TRBD1 (6 bases). V dropped 9 bases and J dropped 0 bases, with 9 bases sitting between them. Germline values: CDR1 MRHNA, CDR2 SNTAGT. The CDR3 runs to 13 residues. The CDR3 nucleotides are TGTGCCAGGGACAGATTCTCCTACAATGAGCAGTTCTTC. This codes for CARDRFSYNEQFF.

The chain recombines TRBV6-1 with TRBJ1-1, with D perhaps matching TRBD1 (6 bases). CDR1 and CDR2 from the germline V gene are MNHNS and SASEGT. The CDR3 extends over 15 amino acids. V was pared by 4 bases and J by 1 base, with 13 bases between. CDR3 nucleotide sequence: TGTGCCAGCAGTGGGGGCGGGACACCGAACACTGAAGCTTTCTTT. Translated, it gives CASSGGGTPNTEAFF.

This sequence joins TRBV21-1 and TRBJ2-3; whether TRBD2, the table's D call, matches the DNA was not checked. TRBV21-1 is classified as a pseudogene. The CDR3 loop spans 14 amino acids. As DNA, the CDR3 is TGTGCCAGCAGCAAAGCAAGACTCACAGATACGCAGTATTTT. This encodes CASSKARLTDTQYF.

V usage is TRBV6-6 and J usage is TRBJ2-1; 9 positions agree with TRBD2. Losses at the gene ends were 5 bases for V and 12 bases for J; bases not matched to a gene: 14. CDR3 length: 15 residues. CDR1 MNHNY and CDR2 SVGAGI come from the germline V gene (reference sequence). The CDR3 bases are TGTGCCAGCAGTCCGAGTCCAGCGGGAGGCCAAGGGCAGTTCTTC. Translated: CASSPSPAGGQGQFF.

The V and J genes are TRBV9 and TRBJ2-1; TRBD1 matches 7 bases. CDR1 is SGDLS and CDR2 is YYNGEE in the germline V gene. V was clipped by 0 bases and J by 3 bases; unmatched bases: 3. This CDR3 has 15 amino acids. This CDR3 is CASSVGGTVYNEQFF. In DNA, the CDR3 is TGTGCCAGCAGCGTAGGTGGGACAGTCTACAATGAGCAGTTCTTC.